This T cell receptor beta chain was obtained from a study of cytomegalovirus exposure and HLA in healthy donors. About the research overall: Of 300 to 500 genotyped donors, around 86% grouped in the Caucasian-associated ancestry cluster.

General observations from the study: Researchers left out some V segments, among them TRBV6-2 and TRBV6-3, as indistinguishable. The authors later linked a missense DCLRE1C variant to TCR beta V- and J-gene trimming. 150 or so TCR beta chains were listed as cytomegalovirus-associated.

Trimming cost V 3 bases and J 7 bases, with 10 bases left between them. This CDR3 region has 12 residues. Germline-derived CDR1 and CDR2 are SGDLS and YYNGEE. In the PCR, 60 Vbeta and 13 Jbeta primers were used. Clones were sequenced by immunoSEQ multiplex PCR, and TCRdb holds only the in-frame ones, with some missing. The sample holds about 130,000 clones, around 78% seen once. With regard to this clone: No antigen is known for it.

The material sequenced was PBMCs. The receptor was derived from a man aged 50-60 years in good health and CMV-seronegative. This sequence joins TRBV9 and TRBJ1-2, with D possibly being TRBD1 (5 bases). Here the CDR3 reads CASSGGRSGYTF. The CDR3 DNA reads TGTGCCAGCAGCGGGGGGAGGAGTGGCTACACCTTC.